Following are 24 T cell receptor beta chains from one sample sequenced in a study of cytomegalovirus exposure and HLA in healthy donors (dated 2017 in TCRdb). Library prep was done by the immunoSEQ multiplex PCR assay. For the multiplex PCR, a mixture combining 60 forward primers for TCR Vbeta segments and 13 reverse primers for TCR Jbeta segments was used. This immuneACCESS table, as held by TCRdb, lists in-frame sequences with V and J called but not all clones. Of the missing ones, under half trace to an unresolved V gene in checked studies; the others have no known cause. In all, the sample holds roughly 77,000 clones, and about two thirds of those were seen once. The ten largest clones add up to 9% to 14% of the sample. The sequenced sample was PBMCs. The receptors were gathered from a woman in her thirties or forties in good health and CMV-seropositive.

This clone turned up a few times. CDR3 residues: CASSLNQGFSEAFF. In DNA form, the CDR3 reads TGTGCCAGCAGCTTAAATCAGGGTTTTTCTGAAGCTTTCTTT. The V gene is TRBV11-3, the J gene TRBJ1-1; TRBD1 might be the D (5 bases). The CDR3 loop spans 14 amino acids. Trimming took 2 bases from V and 6 from J, leaving 13 bases between them. Germline V lookup: CDR1 SGHNT, CDR2 YENEEA.

This clone was counted a few times. V is TRBV6-4 and J is TRBJ1-6; TRBD1 aligns across 10 bases. Unmatched junction bases numbered 6, after V lost 4 bases and J lost 9 bases. CDR3 length: 15 residues. From germline, CDR1 is MRHNA and CDR2 SNTAGT. The CDR3 here is CASSGDGTGASPLHF. Written as DNA, the CDR3 is TGTGCCAGCAGTGGTGATGGGACAGGGGCTTCACCCCTCCACTTT.

The chain carries TRBV5-6 and TRBJ1-6; no clear D. Trimming cost V 4 bases and J 13 bases, with 15 bases left between them. Germline values: CDR1 SGHDT, CDR2 YYEEEE. The CDR3 has 13 amino acids. The CDR3 region is CASSDPRGLPLHF. CDR3 DNA: TGTGCCAGCAGCGACCCTCGGGGATTGCCCCTCCACTTT.

This clone was counted a few times. The J gene is TRBJ2-3, the V gene TRBV6-1; 8 bases agree with TRBD2. There are 13 residues in the CDR3. CDR1 and CDR2 from the germline V gene are MNHNS and SASEGT. V gave up 6 bases and J gave up 5 bases; unmatched junction bases: 4. The CDR3 nucleotides read TGTGCCAGCAGGGAACTAGCGGAAGATACGCAGTATTTT. It encodes CASRELAEDTQYF.

The CDR3 DNA reads TGCGCCAGCAGCGAGGTGCGGGAGACCCAGTACTTC. Its translation: CASSEVRETQYF. V usage is TRBV10-2 and J usage is TRBJ2-5, with no clear D. This CDR3 is built from 12 residues. The V end lost 6 bases, the J end lost 5 bases, and 10 bases lay between the germline ends. The germline gives CDR1 WSHSY, CDR2 SAAADI.

The chain is built from TRBV30 and TRBJ1-1, with D perhaps matching TRBD1 (5 bases). Trimming left V 1 base short and J 5 bases short, with 5 bases between. CDR1 is GTSNPN and CDR2 is SVGIG in the germline V gene (reference sequence). The CDR3 is 11 residues long. Here the CDR3 reads CAWSGQTEAFF. The CDR3 nucleotides are TGTGCCTGGAGTGGACAGACTGAAGCTTTCTTT. Supplemented by reference TRBV30 and TRBJ1-1, the full variable domain reads SQTIHQWPATLVQPVGSPLSLECTVEGTSNPNLYWYRQAAGRGLQLLFYSVGIGQISSEVPQNLSASRPQDRQFILSSKKLLLSDSGFYLCAWSGQTEAFFGQGTRLTVV.

The chain has TRBV6-1 and TRBJ1-2; D is uncertain. Germline-derived CDR1 and CDR2 are MNHNS and SASEGT. Deletions cut 4 bases from V and 4 bases from J, with 22 bases between. This CDR3 has 17 amino acids. The CDR3 nucleotides read TGTGCCAGCAGTGCCTTATCGGAGGGCCGGAGCCGCTATGGCTACACCTTC. Its translation is CASSALSEGRSRYGYTF.

The chain combines TRBV30 with TRBJ2-6; a possible D gene is TRBD1 (6 bases). Germline CDR1 and CDR2: GTSNPN and SVGIG (reference sequence). V was shortened by 4 bases and J by 0 bases, with 10 bases between the two germline ends. This CDR3 contains 15 residues. CDR3 sequence (DNA): TGTGCCTGGATGCAGGGGAACTCTGGGGCCAACGTCCTGACTTTC. Amino acid sequence: CAWMQGNSGANVLTF.

This clone has only one observation. This chain joins TRBV7-3 and TRBJ1-1; D is possibly TRBD1 (5 bases). This CDR3 comprises 15 residues. V lost 1 base and J 3 bases, leaving 12 bases between the germline ends. Germline CDR1 and CDR2: SGHTA and FQGTGA. This CDR3 is CASSLNSQGYTEAFF. Written as DNA, the CDR3 is TGTGCCAGCAGCTTAAATTCCCAGGGATACACTGAAGCTTTCTTT. Supplemented by reference TRBV7-3 and TRBJ1-1, the full variable domain reads GAGVSQTPSNKVTEKGKYVELRCDPISGHTALYWYRQSLGQGPEFLIYFQGTGAADDSGLPNDRFFAVRPEGSVSTLKIQRTERGDSAVYLCASSLNSQGYTEAFFGQGTRLTVV.

The gene calls are TRBV23-1 and TRBJ2-2; tentative D call: TRBD2 (6 bases). TRBV23-1 is an ORF; its function is uncertain. This CDR3 region has 21 residues. Trimming shortened V by 0 bases and J by 1 base, and 24 bases separated the two germline ends. The CDR3 nucleotides read TGCGCCAGCAGTCAATCCCGCCCGGCCATGGGAGGTATTAAGAACACCGGGGAGCTGTTTTTT. This codes for CASSQSRPAMGGIKNTGELFF.

This chain links TRBV15 with TRBJ1-2, with D possibly being TRBD1 (5 bases). CDR1 LNHNV and CDR2 YYDKDF come from the germline V gene (reference sequence). This CDR3 region has 15 residues. V dropped 4 bases and J dropped 0 bases, with 12 bases sitting between them. The DNA of the CDR3 is TGTGCCACCAGCAAAACAGGATTCGCTAACTATGGCTACACCTTC. This sequence encodes CATSKTGFANYGYTF.

The sample holds one count of this clone. A junction boundary mismatches the germline segment, possibly from a read error. The V and J genes are TRBV4-1 and TRBJ2-1; the D gene is possibly TRBD1 (5 bases). Germline V lookup: CDR1 MGHRA, CDR2 YSYEKL. The CDR3 loop spans 11 amino acids. Written as DNA, the CDR3 is TGCGCCAGCAGCCAAGCTACCAGGGTTCTCTTC. Amino acids: CASSQATRVLF.

This chain uses TRBV2 with TRBJ2-3; 10 bases are shared with TRBD1. Germline CDR1 and CDR2: SNHLY and FYNNEI. V lost 7 bases and J lost 4; bases outside the gene matches: 8. The CDR3 is made up of 15 amino acids. For the CDR3, the DNA is TGTGCCAGCAACTCAAGGACAGGGGGGGCAGATACGCAGTATTTT. It translates to CASNSRTGGADTQYF.

The rearrangement links TRBV5-1 to TRBJ1-5, with 7 bases lining up with TRBD1. The V segment lost 5 bases and the J segment 0 bases; nucleotides outside the gene matches: 8. Germline CDR1 is SGHRS and CDR2 is YFSETQ. The CDR3 contains 16 residues. The CDR3 region is CASRVSGQVSNQPQHF. In nucleotides, the CDR3 is TGCGCCAGCAGGGTATCAGGACAGGTTAGCAATCAGCCCCAGCATTTT.

The rearrangement links TRBV7-2 to TRBJ2-5; weak D call: TRBD2 (6 bases). The CDR3 runs 14 residues. Germline CDR1 is SGHTA and CDR2 is FQGNSA. The V end lost 4 bases, the J end lost 5 bases, and 14 bases lay between the germline ends. CDR3 sequence (DNA): TGTGCCAGCAGCTCAAATCTAGCGTGGGAGACCCAGTACTTC. Its translation: CASSSNLAWETQYF.

The genes are TRBV18 and TRBJ2-3, with TRBD1 matching 9 bases. V shed 6 bases and J 4 bases; nucleotides not matched to a gene: 8. CDR1 KGHSH and CDR2 LQKENI come from the germline V gene. The CDR3 extends over 15 amino acids. CDR3 sequence reads: CASSRGTGKSDTQYF. The CDR3 DNA reads TGTGCCAGCTCCCGCGGGACAGGGAAATCAGATACGCAGTATTTT. Based on the CDR3 plus reference TRBV18 and TRBJ2-3, the full variable domain is NAGVMQNPRHLVRRRGQEARLRCSPMKGHSHVYWYRQLPEEGLKFMVYLQKENIIDESGMPKERFSAEFPKEGPSILRIQQVVRGDSAAYFCASSRGTGKSDTQYFGPGTRLTVL.

This clone has just one count. The chain is built from TRBV6-5 and TRBJ1-5; no definite D call. The CDR3 runs 15 residues. The germline gives CDR1 MNHEY, CDR2 SVGAGI. V was shortened by 2 bases and J by 0 bases, with 8 bases between the two germline ends. The CDR3 region has the DNA TGTGCCAGCAGTTACACAGCATATAGCAATCAGCCCCAGCATTTT. Protein: CASSYTAYSNQPQHF.

The rearrangement uses TRBV2 and TRBJ1-5; TRBD1 matches 11 bases. The ends lost 6 bases at V and 6 bases at J; junction bases unmatched: 4. Germline V gene data show CDR1 as SNHLY and CDR2 as FYNNEI. The CDR3 contains 14 residues. CDR3 amino acids: CASSLGQGGQPQHF. The CDR3 nucleotides read TGTGCCAGCAGCTTGGGACAGGGGGGTCAGCCCCAGCATTTT.

The table lists this clone with a few counts. This rearrangement joins TRBV5-6 to TRBJ1-5; 11 bases fit TRBD1. This CDR3 spans 16 amino acids. V trimming: 0 bases; J trimming: 7 bases; junction bases outside the gene matches: 6. The germline V gene has CDR1 SGHDT and CDR2 YYEEEE. In DNA form, the CDR3 reads TGTGCCAGCAGCTTGGCCGGGACAGGGGGTCTACAGCCCCAGCATTTT. Its translation is CASSLAGTGGLQPQHF.

This chain connects TRBV19 to TRBJ2-7, with TRBD1 matching 7 bases. The CDR3 sequence is 13 residues long. Germline V gene data show CDR1 as LNHDA and CDR2 as SQIVND (reference sequence). Trimming cost V 5 bases and J 4 bases; bases outside gene matches: 5. The chain's CDR3 is CASSSGRGYEQYF. The CDR3 DNA follows: TGTGCCAGTAGTTCTGGCAGGGGGTACGAGCAGTACTTC. The variable domain in full, with the rest retrieved from reference TRBV19 and TRBJ2-7, is DGGITQSPKYLFRKEGQNVTLSCEQNLNHDAMYWYRQDPGQGLRLIYYSQIVNDFQKGDIAEGYSVSREKKESFPLTVTSAQKNPTAFYLCASSSGRGYEQYFGPGTRLTVT.

V usage is TRBV7-6 and J usage is TRBJ2-3; TRBD1 might be the D (6 bases). Germline CDR1 and CDR2: SGHVS and FNYEAQ. The CDR3 is 17 residues long. Trimming cost V 1 base and J 2 bases, with 16 bases left between them. The CDR3 bases are TGTGCCAGCAGCTTAGTCCCCCAACAGGGTGCCACAGATACGCAGTATTTT. This gives the protein CASSLVPQQGATDTQYF.

J is TRBJ1-2 and V is TRBV7-9, with TRBD1 identical over 10 bases. Germline loops: CDR1 SEHNR, CDR2 FQNEAQ (reference sequence). This CDR3 has 12 residues. The junction had 3 bases not matched to a gene; V was cut back by 1 base and J by 13 bases. The CDR3 nucleotides read TGTGCCAGCAGCTTAGGGGGACAGGGGCCCACCTTC. It specifies CASSLGGQGPTF.

The chain recombines TRBV6-5 with TRBJ1-6, with D tentatively TRBD1 (6 bases). The CDR3 sequence is 15 residues long. The germline CDR1 and CDR2 sequences are MNHEY and SVGAGI. V lost 4 bases and J 8 bases, leaving 15 bases between the germline ends. CDR3 bases: TGTGCCAGCAGTTCTACAGGGTTATCCGATTCACCCCTCCACTTT. Translated, it gives CASSSTGLSDSPLHF.

The chain carries TRBV5-1 and TRBJ1-6; the D is unclear. Trimming left V 0 bases short and J 4 bases short, with 5 bases between. Germline V CDR1 and CDR2: SGHRS, YFSETQ. This CDR3 is built from 14 residues. The DNA for the CDR3 is TGCGCCAGCAGCTTGGAACATTATAATTCACCCCTCCACTTT. It specifies CASSLEHYNSPLHF.